This T cell receptor beta chain was retrieved from a study of cytotoxic CD8 clonotypes in ibrutinib-treated CLL. Profiled with immunoSEQ multiplex PCR; TCRdb holds only in-frame clones, not every one. The sample records roughly 160,000 clones, less than 85% being singletons. The study's findings and limits: Public clonotypes, rarely seen, contracted or held steady on treatment.

A remark on this clone: Antigen specificity is unknown.

CDR1 is SGHTA and CDR2 is FQGNSA in the germline V gene. After removal of 5 bases from V and 2 bases from J, the junction contained 9 bases not matched to a gene. This CDR3 comprises 16 residues. The chain carries TRBV7-2 and TRBJ2-5; 9 bases are shared with TRBD1. The sequence was collected from a human donor with chronic lymphocytic leukemia. The sequenced sample was PBMCs, obtained after 24 months of ibrutinib treatment. The CDR3: CASSTRGTGTQETQYF. The CDR3 coding sequence is TGTGCCAGCAGCACCCGAGGGACAGGGACTCAAGAGACCCAGTACTTC.